Following are 16 T cell receptor beta chains from one sample sequenced in a study of a mutant IDH1 vaccine in newly diagnosed glioma. Indicated time point: week 47, end of study. What each vaccine dose contained was 300 ug of mutant IDH1 20-mer peptide, accompanied by topical imiquimod. No antigen has been identified for these receptors. The protocol was immunoSEQ multiplex PCR, while the TCRdb copy is restricted to in-frame clones and leaves out a portion. The sample consists of around 50,000 clones, 65% to 85% of them appearing once. The sample was PBMCs, taken from a glioma patient whose treatment included an IDH1 peptide vaccine. The receptors were sampled from a woman aged 25 to 39 with glioma. Some clones in this sample may be carry-over from other donors' samples.

The rearrangement joins TRBV15 to TRBJ1-1, with D possibly TRBD1 on 6 matching bases. With 1 base removed from V and 1 base from J, the gap between germline ends came to 10 bases. CDR1 is LNHNV, CDR2 YYDKDF, per germline (reference sequence). There are 15 residues in the CDR3. The CDR3 DNA reads as TGTGCCACCAGCAGAGGGTCGGGGGCGAACACTGAAGCTTTCTTT. This gives the protein CATSRGSGANTEAFF.

The chain combines TRBV7-9 with TRBJ1-1; tentatively, D is TRBD1 (5 bases). Germline CDR1 and CDR2: SEHNR and FQNEAQ (reference sequence). Trimming stripped 2 bases from V and 1 base from J, with 8 bases between. The CDR3 contains 14 residues. The DNA of the CDR3 is TGTGCCAGCAGCTTAACTGACAGGAACACTGAAGCTTTCTTT. Translation gives CASSLTDRNTEAFF. The full variable domain, in which reference TRBV7-9 and TRBJ1-1 provide the parts outside the CDR3, is DTGVSQNPRHKITKRGQNVTFRCDPISEHNRLYWYRQTLGQGPEFLTYFQNEAQLEKSRLLSDRFSAERPKGSFSTLEIQRTEQGDSAMYLCASSLTDRNTEAFFGQGTRLTVV.

This clone has just one count. The chain combines TRBV7-8 with TRBJ2-3; 10 nucleotides line up with TRBD2. The V and J ends lost 3 bases and 3 bases, in that order; junction bases with no gene match: 3. The CDR3 loop spans 15 amino acids. CDR1 and CDR2 (germline): SGHVS, FQNEAQ. DNA of the CDR3: TGTGCCAGCAGCTTGCCTAGCGGGAGAACAGATACGCAGTATTTT. Amino acids: CASSLPSGRTDTQYF.

This chain joins TRBV6-4 and TRBJ1-5, with a tentative D call TRBD1 (6 bases). V was cut by 3 bases and J by 8 bases, with 23 bases left in between. Germline-derived CDR1 and CDR2 are MRHNA and SNTAGT. CDR3 size: 17 residues. CDR3 sequence: CASSEVRDKCGMEPQHF. In DNA form, the CDR3 reads TGTGCCAGCAGTGAAGTCCGGGACAAGTGCGGTATGGAGCCCCAGCATTTT.

V is TRBV6-1 and J is TRBJ1-1; D gene uncertain. Germline loops: CDR1 MNHNS, CDR2 SASEGT. Trimming pared 2 bases from V and 3 bases from J, leaving 13 bases between. CDR3 size: 15 residues. The CDR3 here is CASSESDRAYTEAFF. Here the CDR3 DNA reads TGTGCCAGCAGTGAATCAGATAGGGCCTACACTGAAGCTTTCTTT.

About this clone: At one end, the junction sequence differs from germline, possibly due to a read error. The rearrangement uses TRBV7-7 and TRBJ2-6; the D gene is possibly TRBD1 (6 bases). Germline V gives CDR1 SSHAT, CDR2 FNYEAQ (reference sequence). The CDR3 totals 15 residues. CDR3: CASSSGQLGANVLTF. CDR3 nucleotides: TGTGCTAGCAGCTCTGGACAGCTTGGGGCCAACGTCCTGACTTTC. The full variable domain, in which reference TRBV7-7 and TRBJ2-6 provide the parts outside the CDR3, is GAGVSQSPRYKVTKRGQDVTLRCDPISSHATLYWYQQALGQGPEFLTYFNYEAQPDKSGLPSDRFSAERPEGSISTLTIQRTEQRDSAMYRCASSSGQLGANVLTFGAGSRLTVL.

The chain combines TRBV18 with TRBJ1-5; the match to TRBD1 covers 7 bases. The junction had 4 bases not matched to a gene; V was cut back by 3 bases and J by 11 bases. The CDR3 loop spans 12 amino acids. Germline assignment: CDR1 KGHSH and CDR2 LQKENI. The chain's CDR3 is CASSPDDRAQHF. Here the CDR3 DNA reads TGTGCCAGCTCACCCGATGACAGGGCCCAGCATTTT.

The chain joins TRBV5-4 to TRBJ1-4, with no clear D. CDR1 and CDR2 from the germline V gene are SGHNT and YYREEE (reference sequence). The CDR3 consists of 14 residues. Trimming pared 0 bases from V and 4 bases from J, leaving 7 bases between. The CDR3: CASSLDGGNEKLFF. For the CDR3, the DNA is TGTGCCAGCAGCTTGGACGGTGGTAATGAAAAACTGTTTTTT.

The genes are TRBV30 and TRBJ2-3; D may be TRBD1 (6 bases). Germline V gene sequence: CDR1 GTSNPN, CDR2 SVGIG (reference sequence). The V end was cut by 0 bases, the J end by 4 bases, with 8 bases between. The CDR3 has 13 residues. The CDR3 region has the DNA TGTGCCTGGAGTGTAAAGGGGGCAGATACGCAGTATTTT. Its translation is CAWSVKGADTQYF.

The chain joins TRBV14 to TRBJ2-2; 12 positions agree with TRBD2. The CDR3 covers 17 residues. Germline V gives CDR1 SGHDN, CDR2 FVKESK. The V and J ends lost 4 bases and 1 base, in that order; junction bases with no gene match: 4. DNA for the CDR3: TGTGCCAGCAGCCGGACTAGCGGGGCGAGGAACACCGGGGAGCTGTTTTTT. The encoded protein is CASSRTSGARNTGELFF. Looking up the rest from reference TRBV14 and TRBJ2-2 gives the full variable domain: EAGVTQFPSHSVIEKGQTVTLRCDPISGHDNLYWYRRVMGKEIKFLLHFVKESKQDESGMPNNRFLAERTGGTYSTLKVQPAELEDSGVYFCASSRTSGARNTGELFFGEGSRLTVL.

The chain combines TRBV27 with TRBJ1-6; D might be TRBD1 (5 bases). The CDR3 covers 14 residues. V gave up 3 bases and J gave up 10 bases, with 13 bases separating them. The germline V gene encodes CDR1 MNHEY and CDR2 SMNVEV (reference sequence). The CDR3 sequence is CASSLGRVGSPLHF. The CDR3 nucleotides are TGTGCCAGCAGTTTGGGCAGGGTGGGATCACCCCTCCACTTT.

V usage is TRBV11-3 and J usage is TRBJ2-2, with a tentative D call TRBD1 (6 bases). The germline V gene has CDR1 SGHNT and CDR2 YENEEA. The CDR3 length is 17 residues. Trimming pared 4 bases from V and 0 bases from J, leaving 15 bases between. CDR3 nucleotides: TGTGCCAGCAGCTCCCTACACAGGGCGACGAACACCGGGGAGCTGTTTTTT. Translating gives CASSSLHRATNTGELFF. The entire variable domain, with the rest obtained from reference TRBV11-3 and TRBJ2-2, is as follows: EAGVVQSPRYKIIEKKQPVAFWCNPISGHNTLYWYLQNLGQGPELLIRYENEEAVDDSQLPKDRFSAERLKGVDSTLKIQPAELGDSAVYLCASSSLHRATNTGELFFGEGSRLTVL.

The chain combines TRBV4-1 with TRBJ2-1; D is unresolved. The CDR3 runs 16 residues. CDR1 is MGHRA and CDR2 is YSYEKL in the germline V gene. With 4 bases removed from V and 0 bases from J, the gap between germline ends came to 13 bases. CDR3 nucleotide sequence: TGCGCCAGCAGCCTATTATACAATCCCTCCTACAATGAGCAGTTCTTC. It translates to CASSLLYNPSYNEQFF.

The chain employs TRBV10-3 and TRBJ1-1; D unclear. CDR3 length: 12 amino acids. V lost 0 bases and J 8 bases, leaving 7 bases between the germline ends. Germline CDR1 and CDR2: ENHRY and SYGVKD. The chain's CDR3 is CAISESSFEAFF. The CDR3 nucleotides are TGTGCCATCAGTGAGTCCTCCTTCGAAGCTTTCTTT.

The rearrangement uses TRBV18 and TRBJ1-1; the D is unclear. V dropped 5 bases and J dropped 8 bases, with 12 bases sitting between them. Germline CDR1 reads KGHSH; CDR2 reads LQKENI. The CDR3 covers 12 residues. The CDR3 loop reads CASSGSREEAFF. The DNA for the CDR3 is TGTGCCAGCTCAGGAAGCAGAGAAGAAGCTTTCTTT.

The chain carries TRBV27 and TRBJ1-3; D remains ambiguous. Trimming took 5 bases from V and 4 from J, leaving 9 bases between them. CDR1 MNHEY and CDR2 SMNVEV come from the germline V gene (reference sequence). The CDR3 is made up of 13 amino acids. The CDR3 DNA sequence: TGTGCCAGCAGTCCGACGGTAGGAAACACCATATATTTT. This encodes CASSPTVGNTIYF.